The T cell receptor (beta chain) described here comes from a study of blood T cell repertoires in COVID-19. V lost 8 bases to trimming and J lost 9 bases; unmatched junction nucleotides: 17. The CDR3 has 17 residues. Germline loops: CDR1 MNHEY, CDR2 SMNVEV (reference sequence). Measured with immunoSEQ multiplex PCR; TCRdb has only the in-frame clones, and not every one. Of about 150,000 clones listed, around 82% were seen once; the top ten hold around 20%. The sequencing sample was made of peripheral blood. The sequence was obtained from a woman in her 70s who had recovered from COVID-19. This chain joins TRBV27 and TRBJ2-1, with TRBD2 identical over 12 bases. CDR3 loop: CASARRWSLAGGGEQFF. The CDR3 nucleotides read TGTGCCAGCGCGCGGCGGTGGTCCCTAGCGGGGGGGGGTGAGCAGTTCTTC.